The entry below gives a single T cell receptor (beta chain) sequence along with its context. The antigen is undetermined. This entry is derived from a study of shared clonotypes between healthy human individuals. V was clipped by 3 bases and J by 1 base; unmatched bases: 10. The germline V gene has CDR1 MGHRA and CDR2 YSYEKL. The CDR3 sequence is 18 residues long. Regarding the study as a whole: Relative to memory subsets, naive subsets generally showed larger estimated richness.

Generated by immunoSEQ multiplex PCR, the TCRdb table keeps only in-frame clones and is missing some. The data hold 1.6 million or so clones, with about 96% observed a single time. This TCR was sampled from a man aged 25-40 years in good health. The genes are TRBV4-1 and TRBJ2-2, with 8 bases lining up with TRBD2. The sequencing sample was made of naive CD4+ T cells sorted from blood. Subset of the sample: CD45RA+ positively selected. In DNA form, the CDR3 reads TGCGCCAGCAGCCACGGAGGGGCTAGCGGGCTGAACACCGGGGAGCTGTTTTTT. Translating it yields CASSHGGASGLNTGELFF.